This T cell receptor (beta chain) stems from a study of T cell responses to AZD1222 COVID-19 vaccine (dated by TCRdb to 2020 to 2022). A note on the overall study: Because spike-specific TCR depth and breadth did not differ between the two schedules, AZD1222 recipients who got a second dose at roughly 4 weeks were pooled with those who got a second dose at roughly 12 weeks. A total of approximately 230 trial participants underwent TCR sequencing, of whom some 210 received two doses of AZD1222 and about 26 received two doses of the MenACWY control vaccine. Trial participants were enrolled by age into subgroups of 18-55, 56-69 and 70-plus years, and around 140, 26 and 57 TCR-sequenced participants, respectively, were included in these subgroups. Results the study describes overall, beyond this receptor: Most participants were white British and females outnumbered males, and the authors suggested that clonal diversity may have been underestimated. Epitopes outside the regions mutated in the B.1.351 and B.1.1.7 variants were reportedly recognized by nearly half of the unique spike-specific TCRs. No day 14 peak-response samples were available, so repertoires were characterized only after the peak T cell response. The vaccine-associated CD4 TCRs covered the entire spike protein, and the dominant responses fell in regions 160-218 and 743-854. After two AZD1222 doses, both the breadth and the depth of spike-specific TCRs were significantly higher than at day 0 and than in MenACWY recipients. In the small 56-69-year group, the increase in depth fell short of significance, most likely because of low power. Conclusions about previously exposed vaccinees are limited because only six or seven AZD1222 recipients were SARS-CoV-2 seropositive at baseline.

The time point label for this specimen denotes: baseline before first vaccination. Vaccinee samples were obtained from the UK trials COV001 and COV002, which included a single-blind randomized controlled phase 2/3 trial of AZD1222 (ChAdOx1 nCoV-19) in healthy adults. For TCRbeta chain sequencing, PBMC samples from trial participants were taken at day 0 and at day 28 after the second dose. Sequences MGHDK (CDR1) and SYGVNS (CDR2) are obtained from the germline V gene. From cysteine to phenylalanine, the CDR3 is 14 amino acids long. The read is trimmed to its CDR3 DNA, 42 bases read in frame from base 1. V is cut back by 0 bases and J by 5 bases, with 3 bases in the junction unmatched. A note on this clone: This clone's antigen is unknown. No per-base quality is available; no much larger clone lies one base away.

The CDR3 regions of human TCRbeta chains were analyzed by immunosequencing. The authors' pipeline ran thus. TCRs in the repertoires were compared against a reference library of SARS-CoV-2-specific TCRs that had been generated with the MIRA antigen-specificity platform. Breadth was defined as the fraction of unique TCRs that were SARS-CoV-2-associated. Depth was defined as the fraction of total T cells that were SARS-CoV-2-associated. Each spike-specific TCR was assigned to its reactive spike region and to a CD4 or CD8 class using the MIRA data. Log10-transformed breadth and depth values were compared by one-way ANOVA with Sidak's multiple comparisons tests. TCRdb obtained this table from immuneACCESS and retained in-frame rearrangements with V and J assigned. These tables miss some clones; where compared with another copy, unresolved V genes account for less than half of the shortfall, and the remainder is unexplained. Clonal size and the V and J genes are those of that table, whereas D and trimming came from the DNA. In all, the sample holds roughly 53,000 clones, and approximately 84% of those were seen once. The ten largest make up about a quarter of the sample.

This material consisted of peripheral blood, taken on day 0 of AZD1222 vaccination. The V gene is TRBV25-1 and the J gene is TRBJ2-7; 8 of the junction bases match TRBD2. The origin of this receptor is an adult in good health. The DNA sequence is as follows: TGTGCCAGCAGTGAATACAGCGGGAGACACGAGCAGTACTTC. This codes for CASSEYSGRHEQYF.